This T cell receptor (beta chain) derives from a study of cytomegalovirus exposure and HLA in healthy donors. From germline, CDR1 is LNHDA and CDR2 SQIVND (reference sequence). V was clipped by 10 bases and J by 0 bases, with 25 bases between them. CDR3 length equals 19 residues. The PCR had 60 Vbeta and 13 Jbeta primers. Assay used: immunoSEQ multiplex PCR; TCRdb lists only in-frame clones, some missing. The sample data list about 74,000 clones. Broader study findings: The productive fraction for most TCR beta V segments was about 90% or about 30% in an earlier analysis. Of the V segments, some could not be distinguished, including TRBV6-2 and TRBV6-3, and were excluded. Later genetic work tied a missense DCLRE1C variant to beta-chain V and J trimming. For most subjects, TCR beta sequences were reported to predict HLA-A and HLA-B alleles with accuracy.

With regard to this clone: Its antigen remains unidentified.

This TCR was sampled from a female donor in good health and CMV-seropositive. This chain uses TRBV19 with TRBJ2-6; TRBD1 is a possible D gene (6 bases). The sample comprised PBMCs. The CDR3 is CATTRDTLRSVSGANVLTF. In nucleotides, the CDR3 is TGTGCCACAACTCGGGACACGTTAAGGTCGGTCTCTGGGGCCAACGTCCTGACTTTC.